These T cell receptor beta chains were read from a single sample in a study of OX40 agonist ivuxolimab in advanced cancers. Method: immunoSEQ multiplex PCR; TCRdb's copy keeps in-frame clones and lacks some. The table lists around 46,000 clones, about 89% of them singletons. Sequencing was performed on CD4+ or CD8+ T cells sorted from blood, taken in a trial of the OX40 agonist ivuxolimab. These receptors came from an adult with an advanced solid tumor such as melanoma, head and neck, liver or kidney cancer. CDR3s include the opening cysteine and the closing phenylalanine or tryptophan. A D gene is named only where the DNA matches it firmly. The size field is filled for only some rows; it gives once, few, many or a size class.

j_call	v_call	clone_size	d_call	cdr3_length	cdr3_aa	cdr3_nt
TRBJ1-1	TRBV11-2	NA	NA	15	CASSLAVLMNTEAFF	TGTGCCAGCAGCTTAGCTGTATTAATGAACACTGAAGCTTTCTTT
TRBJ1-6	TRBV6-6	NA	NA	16	CASSPESGRYNSPLHF	TGTGCCAGCAGTCCCGAATCGGGCCGTTATAATTCACCCCTCCACTTT
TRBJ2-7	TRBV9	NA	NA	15	CASSVGSGKEFEQYF	TGTGCCAGCAGCGTAGGTAGTGGAAAAGAGTTTGAGCAGTACTTC
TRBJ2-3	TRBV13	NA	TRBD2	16	CASSSVTSGLRDTQYF	TGTGCCAGCAGCTCGGTGACTAGCGGACTACGCGATACGCAGTATTTT
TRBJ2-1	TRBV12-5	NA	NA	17	CASGLQRGQGKYNEQFF	TGTGCTAGTGGTTTGCAACGGGGGCAGGGGAAGTACAATGAGCAGTTCTTC
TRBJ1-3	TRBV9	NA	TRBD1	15	CASSRDRGSGNTIYF	TGTGCCAGTTCCCGGGACAGGGGCTCTGGAAACACCATATATTTT
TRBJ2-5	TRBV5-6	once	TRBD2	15	CASSFVSGGQETQYF	TGTGCCAGCAGCTTCGTAAGCGGGGGGCAAGAGACCCAGTACTTC
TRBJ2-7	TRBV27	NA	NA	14	CASSQGSKAYEQYF	TGTGCCAGCAGTCAGGGCTCCAAGGCCTACGAGCAGTACTTC
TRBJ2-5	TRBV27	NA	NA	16	CASSGSLDVLQETQYF	TGTGCCAGCAGTGGGAGCTTGGACGTTCTACAAGAGACCCAGTACTTC
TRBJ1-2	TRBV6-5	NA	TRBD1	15	CASSSIPGQGDGYTF	TGTGCCAGCAGTTCAATCCCTGGACAGGGCGACGGCTACACCTTC
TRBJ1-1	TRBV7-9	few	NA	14	CASSAPDLNTEAFF	TGTGCCAGCAGCGCTCCGGACCTGAACACTGAAGCTTTCTTT
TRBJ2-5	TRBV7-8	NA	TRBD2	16	CASGGLAGAIQETQYF	TGTGCCAGCGGGGGGCTAGCGGGGGCAATCCAAGAGACCCAGTACTTC
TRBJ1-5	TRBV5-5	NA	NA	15	CASSFFQGTSQPQHF	TGTGCCAGCAGCTTTTTTCAGGGTACATCACAGCCCCAGCATTTT
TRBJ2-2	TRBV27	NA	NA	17	CASSLFTSSTNTGELFF	TGTGCCAGCAGTTTATTCACCTCCTCTACGAACACCGGGGAGCTGTTTTTT
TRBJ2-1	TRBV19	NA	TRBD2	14	CASSIPSGKDEQFF	TGTGCCAGTAGTATACCTAGCGGGAAGGATGAGCAGTTCTTC
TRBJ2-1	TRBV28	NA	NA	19	CASRLSLAATLGSYNEQFF	TGTGCCAGCAGACTCTCTTTAGCGGCGACGTTGGGGTCCTACAATGAGCAGTTCTTC
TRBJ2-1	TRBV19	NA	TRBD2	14	CASTPSGGDNEQFF	TGTGCCAGTACTCCCAGCGGGGGGGACAATGAGCAGTTCTTC
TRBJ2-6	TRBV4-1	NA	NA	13	CASSKSGANVLTF	TGCGCCAGCAGCAAATCTGGGGCCAACGTCCTGACTTTC
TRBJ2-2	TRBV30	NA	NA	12	CAWSPGTRELFF	TGTGCCTGGAGCCCGGGGACACGGGAGCTGTTTTTT
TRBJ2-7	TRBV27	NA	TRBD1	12	CASSLLQGAQYF	TGTGCCAGCAGTTTGCTACAGGGGGCGCAGTACTTC
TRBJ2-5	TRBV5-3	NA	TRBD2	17	CARSLPGLAGGPETQYF	TGTGCCAGAAGCTTACCAGGACTAGCGGGAGGCCCAGAGACCCAGTACTTC
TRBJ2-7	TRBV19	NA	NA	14	CASSPRDGGYEQYF	TGTGCCAGTAGTCCCCGAGACGGAGGCTACGAGCAGTACTTC
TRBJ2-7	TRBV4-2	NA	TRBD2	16	CASSQQNSGGFYEQYF	TGTGCCAGCAGCCAGCAGAACAGCGGGGGTTTCTACGAGCAGTACTTC
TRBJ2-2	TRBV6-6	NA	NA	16	CASSSLVGANTGELFF	TGTGCCAGCAGCTCCTTAGTGGGAGCGAACACCGGGGAGCTGTTTTTT
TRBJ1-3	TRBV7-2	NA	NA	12	CASNSAGNTIYF	TGTGCCAGCAACAGTGCTGGAAACACCATATATTTT
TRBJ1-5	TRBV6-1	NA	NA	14	CASSEDRVGQPQHF	TGTGCCAGCAGTGAAGACAGGGTAGGGCAGCCCCAGCATTTT
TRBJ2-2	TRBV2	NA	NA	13	CASRDTGSGELFF	TGTGCCAGCAGGGATACAGGGTCCGGGGAGCTGTTTTTT
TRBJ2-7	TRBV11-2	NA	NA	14	CASTQTQGNYEQYF	TGTGCCAGCACACAAACACAGGGAAACTACGAGCAGTACTTC
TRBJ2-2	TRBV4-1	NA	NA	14	CASSTRVGTGELFF	TGCGCCAGCAGCACCCGTGTAGGGACCGGGGAGCTGTTTTTT
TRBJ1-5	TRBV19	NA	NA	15	CASSIWQFGNQPQHF	TGTGCCAGTAGTATATGGCAATTTGGCAATCAGCCCCAGCATTTT
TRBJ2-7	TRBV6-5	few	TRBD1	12	CASGTGYYEQYF	TGTGCCAGTGGGACAGGGTACTACGAGCAGTACTTC
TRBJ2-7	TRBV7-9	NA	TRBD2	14	CASSLPTSVHEQYF	TGTGCCAGCAGCTTACCGACTAGCGTCCACGAGCAGTACTTC
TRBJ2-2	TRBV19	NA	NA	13	CASLRTETGELFF	TGTGCCAGCCTCCGGACAGAGACCGGGGAGCTGTTTTTT
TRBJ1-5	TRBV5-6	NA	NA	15	CASSYRGTLYQPQHF	TGTGCCAGCAGTTACCGCGGGACACTTTATCAGCCCCAGCATTTT
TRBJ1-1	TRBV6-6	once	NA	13	CASSIGVDTEAFF	TGTGCCAGCAGTATAGGGGTCGATACTGAAGCTTTCTTT
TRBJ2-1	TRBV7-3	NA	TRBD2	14	CASRGTSPLDGQFF	TGTGCCAGCAGGGGGACTAGCCCCTTAGACGGGCAGTTCTTC
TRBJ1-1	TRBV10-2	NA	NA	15	CASSEPPEGGTEAFF	TGCGCCAGCAGTGAACCGCCGGAGGGGGGGACTGAAGCTTTCTTT
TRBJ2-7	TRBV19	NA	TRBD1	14	CASSPRTGDYEQYF	TGTGCCAGTAGCCCCCGGACAGGGGATTACGAGCAGTACTTC
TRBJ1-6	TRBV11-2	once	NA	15	CASSLVAVGGSPLHF	TGTGCCAGCAGCTTAGTGGCAGTGGGGGGTTCACCCCTCCACTTT
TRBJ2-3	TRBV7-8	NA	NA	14	CASTTLLAADTQYF	TGTGCCAGCACCACTCTACTGGCGGCAGATACGCAGTATTTT
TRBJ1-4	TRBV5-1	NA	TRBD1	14	CASSFDRDNEKLFF	TGCGCCAGCAGCTTCGACAGGGACAACGAAAAACTGTTTTTT
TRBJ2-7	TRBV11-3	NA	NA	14	CASSGVGYPSEQYF	TGTGCCAGCAGCGGGGTAGGCTACCCCTCCGAGCAGTACTTC